The present entry profiles one TCR beta chain with its context. What it binds is not known. With V trimmed by 6 bases and J by 1 base, 6 bases remained unmatched. CDR1 is KGHSH and CDR2 is LQKENI in the germline V gene. This CDR3 is built from 15 residues. These data belong to a study of beta chain features in type 1 diabetes. Broader study findings: Type 1 diabetes patients showed a moderate but significant shortening of TCRB CDR3s in all four CD4+ subsets. Highly expressing activated T cells could be over-counted with a cDNA template.

The authors reverse transcribed all of the isolated RNA, so sequencing captured expressed TCRB transcripts. Sequenced by immunoSEQ multiplex PCR; TCRdb stores in-frame clones only, minus some. The data contain about 48,000 clones, roughly 39% of them singletons. Sequencing was carried out using Tregs from blood. This clonotype was sampled from a man under 40 with type 1 diabetes. This chain connects TRBV18 to TRBJ2-1; 7 bases are shared with TRBD2. Here the CDR3 reads CASSLTSVSYNEQFF. The CDR3 DNA reads TGTGCCAGCTCCCTAACTAGCGTATCCTACAATGAGCAGTTCTTC. The full variable domain, rest sourced from reference TRBV18 and TRBJ2-1, is NAGVMQNPRHLVRRRGQEARLRCSPMKGHSHVYWYRQLPEEGLKFMVYLQKENIIDESGMPKERFSAEFPKEGPSILRIQQVVRGDSAAYFCASSLTSVSYNEQFFGPGTRLTVL.